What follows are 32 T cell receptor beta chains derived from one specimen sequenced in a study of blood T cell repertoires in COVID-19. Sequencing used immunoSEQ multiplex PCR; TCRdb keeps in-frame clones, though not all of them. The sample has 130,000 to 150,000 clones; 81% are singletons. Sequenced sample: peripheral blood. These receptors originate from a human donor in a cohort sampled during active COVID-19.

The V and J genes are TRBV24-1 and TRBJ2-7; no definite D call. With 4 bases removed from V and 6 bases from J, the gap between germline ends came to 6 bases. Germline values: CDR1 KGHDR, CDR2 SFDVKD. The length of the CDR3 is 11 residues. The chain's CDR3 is CATSEGAEQYF. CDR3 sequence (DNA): TGTGCCACCAGTGAGGGCGCCGAGCAGTACTTC.

CDR3 DNA sequence: TGTGCCAGCAAACTAGCGGACGAATACAATGAGCAGTTCTTC. It is translated as CASKLADEYNEQFF. This chain connects TRBV27 to TRBJ2-1; 8 nucleotides line up with TRBD2. The length of the CDR3 is 14 residues. Unmatched junction bases numbered 6, after V lost 7 bases and J lost 4 bases. Germline CDR1 MNHEY, CDR2 SMNVEV (reference sequence).

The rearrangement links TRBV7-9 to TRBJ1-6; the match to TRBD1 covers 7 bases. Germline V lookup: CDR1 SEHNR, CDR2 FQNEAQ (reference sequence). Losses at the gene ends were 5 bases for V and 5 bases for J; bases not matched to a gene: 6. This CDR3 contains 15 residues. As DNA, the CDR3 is TGTGCCAGCAGCCCAGGACAGGAGAATAATTCACCCCTCCACTTT. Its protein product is CASSPGQENNSPLHF.

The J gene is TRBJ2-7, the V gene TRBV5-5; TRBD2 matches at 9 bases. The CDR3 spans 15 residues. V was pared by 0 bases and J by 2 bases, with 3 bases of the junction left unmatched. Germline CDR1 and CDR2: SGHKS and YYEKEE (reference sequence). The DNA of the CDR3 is TGTGCCAGCAGCTTGGCTCTAGCGGGAACCTACGAGCAGTACTTC. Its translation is CASSLALAGTYEQYF.

This CDR3 is CASSGWDRVFYGYTF. The CDR3 DNA sequence: TGTGCCAGCAGCGGATGGGACAGGGTATTTTATGGCTACACCTTC. The chain employs TRBV7-9 and TRBJ1-2; 9 positions match TRBD1. Trimming at V came to 5 bases and at J to 5 bases, leaving 9 bases not matched to a gene. CDR1 SEHNR and CDR2 FQNEAQ come from the germline V gene (reference sequence). CDR3 size: 15 residues.

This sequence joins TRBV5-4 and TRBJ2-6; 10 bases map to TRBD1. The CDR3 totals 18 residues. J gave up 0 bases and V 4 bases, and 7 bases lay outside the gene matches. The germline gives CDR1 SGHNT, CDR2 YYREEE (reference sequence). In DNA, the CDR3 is TGTGCCAGCAGCGCCCTGACAGGGGGCCTCTCTGGGGCCAACGTCCTGACTTTC. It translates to CASSALTGGLSGANVLTF. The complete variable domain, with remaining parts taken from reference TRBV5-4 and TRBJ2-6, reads ETGVTQSPTHLIKTRGQQVTLRCSSQSGHNTVSWYQQALGQGPQFIFQYYREEENGRGNFPPRFSGLQFPNYSSELNVNALELDDSALYLCASSALTGGLSGANVLTFGAGSRLTVL.

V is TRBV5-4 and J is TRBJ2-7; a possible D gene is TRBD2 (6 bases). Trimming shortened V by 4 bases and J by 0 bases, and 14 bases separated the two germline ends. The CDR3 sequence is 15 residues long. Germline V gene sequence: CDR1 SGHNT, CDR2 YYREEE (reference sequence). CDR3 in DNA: TGTGCCAGCAGCAACCGGGACTTAAGCTCCTACGAGCAGTACTTC. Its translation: CASSNRDLSSYEQYF.

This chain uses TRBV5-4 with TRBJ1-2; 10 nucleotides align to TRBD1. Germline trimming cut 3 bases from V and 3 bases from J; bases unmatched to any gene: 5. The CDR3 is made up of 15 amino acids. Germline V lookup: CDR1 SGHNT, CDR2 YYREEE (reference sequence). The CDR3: CASSSRTGGDYGYTF. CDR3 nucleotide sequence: TGTGCCAGCAGCTCCCGGACAGGGGGGGACTATGGCTACACCTTC.

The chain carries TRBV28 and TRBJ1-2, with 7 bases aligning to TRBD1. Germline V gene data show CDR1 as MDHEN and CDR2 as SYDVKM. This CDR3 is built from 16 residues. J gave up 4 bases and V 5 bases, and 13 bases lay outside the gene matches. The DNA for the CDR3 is TGTGCCAGCAGTACTCGGGACAGCAAACCTTTCTATGGCTACACCTTC. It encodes CASSTRDSKPFYGYTF.

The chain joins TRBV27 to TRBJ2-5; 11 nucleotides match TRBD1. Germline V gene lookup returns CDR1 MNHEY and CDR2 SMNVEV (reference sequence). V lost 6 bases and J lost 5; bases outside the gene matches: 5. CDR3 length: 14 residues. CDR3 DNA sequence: TGTGCCAGCAGCCCCGGGACAGGGGGGGAGACCCAGTACTTC. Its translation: CASSPGTGGETQYF.

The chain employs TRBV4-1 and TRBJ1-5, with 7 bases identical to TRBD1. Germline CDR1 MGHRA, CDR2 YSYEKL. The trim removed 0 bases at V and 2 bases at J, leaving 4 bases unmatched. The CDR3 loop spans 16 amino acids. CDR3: CASSQEQGMGNQPQHF. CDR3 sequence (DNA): TGCGCCAGCAGCCAAGAACAGGGGATGGGCAATCAGCCCCAGCATTTT.

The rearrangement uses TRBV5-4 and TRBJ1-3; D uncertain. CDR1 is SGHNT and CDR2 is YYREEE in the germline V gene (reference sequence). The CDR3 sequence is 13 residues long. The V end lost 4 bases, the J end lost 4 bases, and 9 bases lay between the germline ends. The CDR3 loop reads CASSGGNGNTIYF. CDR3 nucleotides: TGTGCCAGCAGCGGAGGGAACGGAAACACCATATATTTT.

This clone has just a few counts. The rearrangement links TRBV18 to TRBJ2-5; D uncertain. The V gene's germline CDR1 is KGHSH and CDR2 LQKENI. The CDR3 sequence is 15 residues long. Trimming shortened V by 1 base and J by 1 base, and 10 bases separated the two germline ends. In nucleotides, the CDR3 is TGTGCCAGCTCACCACGGATCAGGTCCCAAGAGACCCAGTACTTC. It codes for CASSPRIRSQETQYF.

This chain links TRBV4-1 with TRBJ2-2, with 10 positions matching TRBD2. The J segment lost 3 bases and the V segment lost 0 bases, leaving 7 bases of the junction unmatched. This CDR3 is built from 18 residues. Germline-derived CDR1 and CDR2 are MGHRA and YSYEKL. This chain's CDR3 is CASSQDPAGLAHTGELFF. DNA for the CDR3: TGCGCCAGCAGCCAAGATCCAGCGGGACTAGCGCACACCGGGGAGCTGTTTTTT.

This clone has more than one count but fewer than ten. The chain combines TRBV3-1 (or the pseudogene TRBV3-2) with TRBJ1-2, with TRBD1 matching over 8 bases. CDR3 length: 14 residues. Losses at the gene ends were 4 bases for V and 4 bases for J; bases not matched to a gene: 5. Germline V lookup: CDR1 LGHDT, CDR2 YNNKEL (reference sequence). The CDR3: CASSPRTGSYGYTF. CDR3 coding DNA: TGTGCCAGCAGCCCCCGGACAGGGAGCTATGGCTACACCTTC.

The CDR3 region is CASNPASSYEQYF. CDR3 nucleotides: TGTGCCAGCAACCCAGCGAGCTCCTACGAGCAGTACTTC. This sequence joins TRBV2 and TRBJ2-7, with D unresolved. The V and J ends lost 7 bases and 0 bases respectively, with 10 bases between them. This CDR3 has 13 residues. Germline V gene lookup returns CDR1 SNHLY and CDR2 FYNNEI. Using reference TRBV2 and TRBJ2-7 for the parts outside the CDR3, the full variable domain is EPEVTQTPSHQVTQMGQEVILRCVPISNHLYFYWYRQILGQKVEFLVSFYNNEISEKSEIFDDQFSVERPDGSNFTLKIRSTKLEDSAMYFCASNPASSYEQYFGPGTRLTVT.

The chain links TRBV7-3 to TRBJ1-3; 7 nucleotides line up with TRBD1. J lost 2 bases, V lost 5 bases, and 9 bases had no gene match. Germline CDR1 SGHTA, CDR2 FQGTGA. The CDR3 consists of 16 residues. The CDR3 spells CASSPGTVPTGNTIYF. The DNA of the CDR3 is TGTGCCAGCAGCCCGGGGACAGTGCCCACTGGAAACACCATATATTTT. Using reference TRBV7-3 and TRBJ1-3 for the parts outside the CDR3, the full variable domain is GAGVSQTPSNKVTEKGKYVELRCDPISGHTALYWYRQSLGQGPEFLIYFQGTGAADDSGLPNDRFFAVRPEGSVSTLKIQRTERGDSAVYLCASSPGTVPTGNTIYFGEGSWLTVV.

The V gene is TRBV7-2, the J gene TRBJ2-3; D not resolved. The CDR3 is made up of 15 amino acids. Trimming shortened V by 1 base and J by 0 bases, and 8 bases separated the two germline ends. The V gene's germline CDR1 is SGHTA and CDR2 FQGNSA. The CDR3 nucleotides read TGTGCCAGCAGCTTAGATTTCCTTAGCACAGATACGCAGTATTTT. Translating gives CASSLDFLSTDTQYF.

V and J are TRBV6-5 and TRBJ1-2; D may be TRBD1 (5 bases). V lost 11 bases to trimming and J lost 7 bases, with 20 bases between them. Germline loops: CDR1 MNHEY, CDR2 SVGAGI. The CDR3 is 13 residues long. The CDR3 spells CAALHGQGAGYTF. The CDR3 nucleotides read TGTGCCGCCCTCCATGGGCAGGGCGCTGGCTACACCTTC.

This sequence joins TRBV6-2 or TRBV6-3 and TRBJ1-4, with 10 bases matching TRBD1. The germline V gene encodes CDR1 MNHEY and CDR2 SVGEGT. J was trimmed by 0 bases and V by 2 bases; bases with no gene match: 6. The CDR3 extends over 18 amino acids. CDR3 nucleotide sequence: TGTGCCAGCAGTTACCCCGGGACAGGGGATCCAACTAATGAAAAACTGTTTTTT. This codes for CASSYPGTGDPTNEKLFF.

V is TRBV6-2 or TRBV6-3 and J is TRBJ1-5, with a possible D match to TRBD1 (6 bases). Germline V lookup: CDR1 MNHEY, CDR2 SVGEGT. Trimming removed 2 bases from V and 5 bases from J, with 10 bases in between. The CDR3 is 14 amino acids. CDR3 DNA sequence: TGTGCCAGCAGTTACGTTGGGGGCGATCAGCCCCAGCATTTT. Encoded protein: CASSYVGGDQPQHF.

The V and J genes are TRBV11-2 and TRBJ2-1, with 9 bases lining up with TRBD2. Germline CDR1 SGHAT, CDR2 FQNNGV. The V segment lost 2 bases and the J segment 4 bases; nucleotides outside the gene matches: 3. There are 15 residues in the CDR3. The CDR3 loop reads CASSLTTSGYNEQFF. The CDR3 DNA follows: TGTGCCAGCAGCTTAACGACTAGCGGTTACAATGAGCAGTTCTTC.

CDR3 sequence (DNA): TGTGCCAGCAGACCAGGGACAGAGTATGAAAAACTGTTTTTT. Encoded protein: CASRPGTEYEKLFF. The J gene is TRBJ1-4, the V gene TRBV28; TRBD1 agrees at 7 bases. CDR1 is MDHEN and CDR2 is SYDVKM in the germline V gene. With V trimmed by 6 bases and J by 6 bases, 7 bases remained unmatched. This CDR3 spans 14 amino acids.

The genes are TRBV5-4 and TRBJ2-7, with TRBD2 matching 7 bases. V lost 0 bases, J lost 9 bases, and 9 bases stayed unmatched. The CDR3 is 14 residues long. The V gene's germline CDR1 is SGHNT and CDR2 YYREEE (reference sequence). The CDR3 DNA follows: TGTGCCAGCAGCTTGGAGGGCCGCGGGAGTAGGCAGTACTTC. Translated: CASSLEGRGSRQYF.

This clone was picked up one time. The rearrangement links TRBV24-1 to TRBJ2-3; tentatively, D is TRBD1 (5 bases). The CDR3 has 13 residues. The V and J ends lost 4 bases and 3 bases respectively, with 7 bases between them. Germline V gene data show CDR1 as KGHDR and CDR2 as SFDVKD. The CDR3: CATSESGTDTQYF. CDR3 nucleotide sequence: TGTGCCACCAGTGAATCAGGGACAGATACGCAGTATTTT.

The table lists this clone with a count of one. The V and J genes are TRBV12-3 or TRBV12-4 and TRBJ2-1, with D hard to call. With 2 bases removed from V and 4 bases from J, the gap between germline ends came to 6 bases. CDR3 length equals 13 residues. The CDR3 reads CASSLLRYNEQFF. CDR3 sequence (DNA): TGTGCCAGCAGTTTATTGCGATACAATGAGCAGTTCTTC.

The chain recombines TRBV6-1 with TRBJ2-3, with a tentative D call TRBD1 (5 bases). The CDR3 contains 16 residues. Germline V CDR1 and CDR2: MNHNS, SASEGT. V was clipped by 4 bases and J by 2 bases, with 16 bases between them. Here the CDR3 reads CASSVSLGRTTDTQYF. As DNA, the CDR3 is TGTGCCAGCAGTGTTTCCCTGGGGCGGACCACAGATACGCAGTATTTT.

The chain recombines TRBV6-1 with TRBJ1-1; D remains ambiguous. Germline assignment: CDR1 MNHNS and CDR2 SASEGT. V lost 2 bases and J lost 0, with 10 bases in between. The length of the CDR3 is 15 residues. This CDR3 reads CASSEFSTVNTEAFF. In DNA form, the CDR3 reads TGTGCCAGCAGTGAATTCTCTACAGTGAACACTGAAGCTTTCTTT.

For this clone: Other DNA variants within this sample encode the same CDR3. CDR3 in DNA: TGTGCCAGCAGCTCTAGCGGGACCTACGAGCAGTACTTC. This gives the protein CASSSSGTYEQYF. This chain connects TRBV13 to TRBJ2-7; 9 bases agree with TRBD2. After removal of 4 bases from V and 2 bases from J, the junction contained 0 bases not matched to a gene. The CDR3 sequence is 13 residues long. Germline V gene sequence: CDR1 PRHDT, CDR2 FYEKMQ (reference sequence).

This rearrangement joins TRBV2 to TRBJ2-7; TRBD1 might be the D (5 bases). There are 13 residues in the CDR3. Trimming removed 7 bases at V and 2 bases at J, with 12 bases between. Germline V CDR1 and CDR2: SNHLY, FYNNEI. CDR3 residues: CASTVTGTYEQYF. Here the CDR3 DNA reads TGTGCCAGCACTGTAACAGGAACCTACGAGCAGTACTTC.

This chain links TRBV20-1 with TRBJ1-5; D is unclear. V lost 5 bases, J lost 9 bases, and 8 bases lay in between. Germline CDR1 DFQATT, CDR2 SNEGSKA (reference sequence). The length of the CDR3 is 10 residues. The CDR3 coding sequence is TGCAGTGCTGGCCAGCGGCCCCAGCATTTT. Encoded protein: CSAGQRPQHF.

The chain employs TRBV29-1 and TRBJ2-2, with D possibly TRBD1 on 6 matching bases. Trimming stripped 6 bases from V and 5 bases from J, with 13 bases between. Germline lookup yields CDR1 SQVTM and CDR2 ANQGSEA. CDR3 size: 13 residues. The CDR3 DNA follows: TGCAGCGTCCAAAAACAGGGAACCGGGGAGCTGTTTTTT. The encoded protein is CSVQKQGTGELFF.